This T cell receptor beta chain comes out of a study of blood T cell repertoires in COVID-19. On the study more broadly: Samples taken during acute and convalescent COVID-19 were collected in the United States, Italy and Spain. PBMCs, B-cell-depleted T cells, or T cells provided the cDNA or gDNA that made up the material.

The germline CDR1 and CDR2 sequences are LGHNA and YNFKEQ. This CDR3 spans 16 amino acids. Germline trimming cut 0 bases from V and 3 bases from J; bases unmatched to any gene: 6. Method: immunoSEQ multiplex PCR; TCRdb's copy keeps in-frame clones and lacks some. Of 95,000 to 150,000 clones listed, over 65% are singletons. This clone appeared a few times. The sample consisted of peripheral blood. The receptor's source is a human donor with acute or convalescent COVID-19. The donor label of this sample is uncertain. The chain is built from TRBV4-2 and TRBJ2-7; 9 positions agree with TRBD1. CDR3 nucleotide sequence: TGTGCCAGCAGCCAAGAGCTGGGACAGGGAGGCTACGAGCAGTACTTC. Translating gives CASSQELGQGGYEQYF.